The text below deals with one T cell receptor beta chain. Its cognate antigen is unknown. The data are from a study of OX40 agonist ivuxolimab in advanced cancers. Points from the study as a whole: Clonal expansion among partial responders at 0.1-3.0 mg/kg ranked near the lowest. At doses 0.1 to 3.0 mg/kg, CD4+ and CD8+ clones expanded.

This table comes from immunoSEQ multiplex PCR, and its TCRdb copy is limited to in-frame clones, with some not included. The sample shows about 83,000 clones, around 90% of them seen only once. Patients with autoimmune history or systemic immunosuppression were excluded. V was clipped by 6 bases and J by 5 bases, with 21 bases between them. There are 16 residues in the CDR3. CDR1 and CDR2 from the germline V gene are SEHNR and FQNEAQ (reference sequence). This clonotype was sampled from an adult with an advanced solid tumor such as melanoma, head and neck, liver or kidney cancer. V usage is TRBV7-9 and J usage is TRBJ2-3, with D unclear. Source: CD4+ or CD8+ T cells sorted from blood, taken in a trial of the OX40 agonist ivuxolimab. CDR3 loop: CASSKRAKHLRDTQYF. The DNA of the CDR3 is TGTGCCAGCAGTAAAAGGGCGAAGCATCTGAGAGATACGCAGTATTTT.